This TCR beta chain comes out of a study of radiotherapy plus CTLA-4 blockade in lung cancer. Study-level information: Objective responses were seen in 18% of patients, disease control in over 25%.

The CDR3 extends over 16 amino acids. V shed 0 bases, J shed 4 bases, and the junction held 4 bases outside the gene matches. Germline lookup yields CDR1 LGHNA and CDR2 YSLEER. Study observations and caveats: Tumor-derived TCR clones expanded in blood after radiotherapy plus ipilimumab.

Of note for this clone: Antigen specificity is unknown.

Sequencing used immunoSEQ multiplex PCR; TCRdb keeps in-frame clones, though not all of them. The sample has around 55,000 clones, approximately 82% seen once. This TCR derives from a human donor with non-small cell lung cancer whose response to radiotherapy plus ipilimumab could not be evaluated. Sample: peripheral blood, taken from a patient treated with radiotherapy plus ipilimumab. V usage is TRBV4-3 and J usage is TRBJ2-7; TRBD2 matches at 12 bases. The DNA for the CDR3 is TGCGCCAGCAGCCAAGAGGCTACTAGCGGGGGGTACGAGCAGTACTTC. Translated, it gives CASSQEATSGGYEQYF.